This TCR beta chain was documented in a study of blood T cell repertoires in COVID-19. Generated by immunoSEQ multiplex PCR, the TCRdb table keeps only in-frame clones and is missing some. The sample carries about 400,000 clones, nearly 90% recorded once. V trimming: 7 bases; J trimming: 8 bases; junction bases outside the gene matches: 17. The length of the CDR3 is 16 residues. Germline V gene sequence: CDR1 MNHNY, CDR2 SVGAGI (reference sequence). Researchers sorted participants into cohorts using their self-reported clinical history. Sequencing was carried out using PBMCs or T cells enriched from blood (not recorded which). The receptor was derived from a woman in her 30s who had recovered from COVID-19. The rearrangement uses TRBV6-6 and TRBJ1-2; 9 positions match TRBD1. CDR3 in amino acids: CASTRTWGQGLRGYTF. The CDR3 nucleotides read TGTGCCAGCACCAGAACGTGGGGACAGGGACTACGCGGCTACACCTTC.